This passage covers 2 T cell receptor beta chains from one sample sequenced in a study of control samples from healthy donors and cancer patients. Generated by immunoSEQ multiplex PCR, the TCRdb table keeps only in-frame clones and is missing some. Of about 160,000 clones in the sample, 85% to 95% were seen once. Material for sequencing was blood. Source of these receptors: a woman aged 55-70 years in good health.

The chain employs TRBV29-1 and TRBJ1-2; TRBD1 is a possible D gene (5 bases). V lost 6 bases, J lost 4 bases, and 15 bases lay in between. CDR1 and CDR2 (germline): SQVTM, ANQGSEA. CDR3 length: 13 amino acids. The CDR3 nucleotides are TGCAGCGTAGCTTGGGACGATGGCTATGGCTACACCTTC. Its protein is CSVAWDDGYGYTF.

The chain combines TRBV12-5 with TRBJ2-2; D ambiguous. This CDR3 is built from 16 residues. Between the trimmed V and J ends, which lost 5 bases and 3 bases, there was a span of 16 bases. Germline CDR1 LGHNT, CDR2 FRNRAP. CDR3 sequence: CASGLRIQPHTGELFF. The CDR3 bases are TGTGCTAGTGGTCTCCGGATACAGCCCCACACCGGGGAGCTGTTTTTT.